The text below deals with one T cell receptor beta chain. The antigen is not known. Regarding treatment: approximately 9-day PBMC culture with coronavirus spike peptide pools or control peptides (ViraFEST assay). The sample belongs to a study of vaccination and CD4 T cells after COVID-19. Study details: Median time from COVID diagnosis to post-COVID sampling was over 85 days (35 to 161).

The assay that was used to sequence DNA from cultured CD4+ T cells was the Oncomine TCR Beta short-read assay. From the PCR reads, TCRdb called clonotypes with MiXCR, one entry per CDR3 protein. The sample contains about 21,000 distinct CDR3 sequences, about half of which appear only once. Deletions cut 4 bases from V and 3 bases from J, with 15 bases between. Looked up from germline, CDR1 is MNHEY and CDR2 is SVGEGT. The CDR3 has 15 amino acids. Input material: CD4+ T cells from blood, cultured in vitro. This receptor was identified in a human donor who had recovered from COVID-19. This sequence joins TRBV6-2 or TRBV6-3 and TRBJ1-1; D may be TRBD1 (5 bases). The CDR3 reads CASSLSAGLDTEAFF. In nucleotides, the CDR3 is TGTGCCAGCAGTTTGTCTGCAGGGTTGGACACTGAAGCTTTCTTT.